This T cell receptor beta chain was observed in a study of cytomegalovirus exposure and HLA in healthy donors. Overall study findings and caveats: Researchers reported that a few CMV-associated chains were confirmed in vitro as CMV antigen-specific.

CDR3 length: 14 residues. V lost 3 bases to trimming and J lost 1 base, with 6 bases between them. Germline V gene data show CDR1 as MNHEY and CDR2 as SMNVEV (reference sequence). The PCR had 60 Vbeta and 13 Jbeta primers. Clones were read by immunoSEQ multiplex PCR, and TCRdb kept only the in-frame ones, dropping some. Among 95,000 to 150,000 clones listed, around 80% were seen once. Comments on this clone: What it binds is not known.

This receptor was obtained from a man aged 25-40 years in good health and CMV-seronegative. The sequenced material came from PBMCs. The gene calls are TRBV27 and TRBJ1-4; D remains unclear. For the CDR3, the DNA is TGTGCCAGCAGTTTGGCAGGAACTAATGAAAAACTGTTTTTT. It encodes CASSLAGTNEKLFF. Full variable domain (rest looked up from reference TRBV27 and TRBJ1-4): EAQVTQNPRYLITVTGKKLTVTCSQNMNHEYMSWYRQDPGLGLRQIYYSMNVEVTDKGDVPEGYKVSRKEKRNFPLILESPSPNQTSLYFCASSLAGTNEKLFFGSGTQLSVL.